The rows below give T cell receptor beta chains drawn from one sample of a study of shared clonotypes between healthy human individuals. Generated by immunoSEQ multiplex PCR, the TCRdb table keeps only in-frame clones and is missing some. The sample yields millions of clones, about 95% seen once. Source material: naive CD4+ T cells sorted from blood. These TCRs come from a man aged 18 to 30 in good health. Each CDR3 is given with its conserved first and last residue. The order of the fields is D gene, clone size, V gene, J gene, CDR3 DNA, CDR3 protein. The D gene is left open where the match is weak. Expanded clones get a size class; other rows say once, few or many, or leave the size out.

-,-,TRBV6-5,TRBJ1-3,TGTGCCAGCAGTTACGGGCAGTCGAGCTCTGGAAACACCATATATTTT,CASSYGQSSSGNTIYF
-,-,TRBV7-9,TRBJ1-1,TGTGCCAGCAGCTGGGAGATCACTGAAGCTTTCTTT,CASSWEITEAFF
-,-,TRBV18,TRBJ2-7,TGTGCCAGCTCACTTACAGGTCAGCAATCCTACGAGCAGTACTTC,CASSLTGQQSYEQYF
TRBD2,-,TRBV4-2,TRBJ2-7,TGTGCCAGCAGCCAAGGTGGGGGGGCCTACGAGCAGTACTTC,CASSQGGGAYEQYF
-,-,TRBV28,TRBJ2-7,TGTGCCAGCAGTTTTTTGGGGGCTCGGGTAAACGAGCAGTACTTC,CASSFLGARVNEQYF
TRBD2,-,TRBV2,TRBJ2-1,TGTGCCAGCAGTGAGCTAGCGGGGGCGACGGGGGCCGGTGGGCAGTTCTTC,CASSELAGATGAGGQFF
TRBD1,-,TRBV23-1,TRBJ1-5,TGCGCCAGCAGTCAATCGGAGGGGGCCAGGGCTAGCAATCAGCCCCAGCATTTT,CASSQSEGARASNQPQHF
TRBD1,-,TRBV6-1,TRBJ2-4,TGTGCCAGCAGTGAAGGGACAGGGGTTAAACTAGCCAAAAACATTCAGTACTTC,CASSEGTGVKLAKNIQYF
TRBD2,-,TRBV2,TRBJ2-5,TGTGCCAGCAAGGTCCGGGGGGGAGAGACCCAGTACTTC,CASKVRGGETQYF
-,-,TRBV27,TRBJ1-5,TGTGCCAGCCGGGGGAGGGGCGGTCAGCCCCAGCATTTT,CASRGRGGQPQHF
-,-,TRBV19,TRBJ2-5,TGTGCCAGTTGCCAGGGTGGAGCGGCGAACCAAGAGACCCAGTACTTC,CASCQGGAANQETQYF
-,-,TRBV10-3,TRBJ2-1,TGTGCCATCAGTGAAGTAGAGAATGAGCAGTTCTTC,CAISEVENEQFF
TRBD2,-,TRBV2,TRBJ2-5,TGTGCCAGCAGCCCTGATAGCGGGCCCACCGAGACCCAGCACTTC,CASSPDSGPTETQHF
TRBD2,-,TRBV5-1,TRBJ2-2,TGCGCCAGCAGCCTGACAACTAGCGGGGGCACCGGGGAGCTGTTTTTT,CASSLTTSGGTGELFF
-,-,TRBV13,TRBJ2-1,TGTGCCAGCAGCTTTGACACTACCGAGCAGTTCTTC,CASSFDTTEQFF
-,once,TRBV5-1,TRBJ2-5,TGCGCCAGCAGCTTGGGGCAGGGGTCGGAGACCCAGTACTTC,CASSLGQGSETQYF
-,-,TRBV6-5,TRBJ2-5,TGTGCCAGCACCTCGCGTGGGCCGAGAGAGACCCAGTACTTC,CASTSRGPRETQYF
-,-,TRBV6-5,TRBJ1-2,TGTGCCAGCGCCGGGGCAGGGAATGGTGGCTACACCTTC,CASAGAGNGGYTF